This TCR beta chain was documented in a study of blood T cell repertoires in COVID-19. Across the study: The United States, Italy and Spain provided the acute and convalescent COVID-19 samples. The cDNA or gDNA used as material had been derived from T cells, B-cell-depleted T cells, or PBMCs.

Germline trimming cut 3 bases from V and 3 bases from J; bases unmatched to any gene: 3. CDR1 and CDR2 (germline): SGHRS, YFSETQ. CDR3 size: 14 residues. This clone has just one count. Per the authors' pipeline: Amplification of reference gene primers was used by the study to estimate nucleated cell counts. TCRdb's copy holds only in-frame clones and misses some; the assay was immunoSEQ multiplex PCR. Clone size and the V and J calls come from that table; the DNA yielded D and trimming. The sample has nearly 250,000 clones, approximately 85% seen once. Researchers sorted participants into cohorts using their self-reported clinical history.

This TCR was recovered from a woman in her forties or fifties with acute COVID-19. Sequencing was performed on PBMCs or T cells enriched from blood (not recorded which). The rearrangement uses TRBV5-1 and TRBJ1-2, with 9 bases that match TRBD1. The DNA of the CDR3 is TGCGCCAGCAGCTCGACAGGGGGTGACTATGGCTACACCTTC. Residues: CASSSTGGDYGYTF.